This TCR beta chain appears in the sequencing data of a study of blood T cells in healthy people across ages. Looked up from germline, CDR1 is SGHRS and CDR2 is YFSETQ. Unmatched junction bases numbered 5, after V lost 4 bases and J lost 2 bases. This CDR3 comprises 14 residues. A second roughly 7 to 11 cycle PCR used barcoded and J-beta primers. TCRdb itself ran the 5' RACE reads through MiXCR, one entry per CDR3 protein. The table includes about 970,000 distinct CDR3 sequences, about 51% detected once. Sequenced: blood. The J gene is TRBJ1-1, the V gene TRBV5-1; 7 nucleotides align to TRBD1. This clonotype originated in a woman aged 55-69 years in good health. The CDR3 sequence is CASSSDRVNTEAFF. In DNA, the CDR3 is TGCGCCAGCAGCAGCGACAGGGTAAACACTGAAGCTTTCTTT.